This section outlines one TCR beta chain sequence together with its context. As yet, its antigen is unknown. These data belong to a study of early T cells in non-severe SARS-CoV-2 infection. Study summary: Chains stayed unpaired after sequencing of bulk RNA from unsorted whole blood.

Trimming cost V 6 bases and J 1 base, with 13 bases left between them. Germline values: CDR1 LNHNV, CDR2 YYDKDF (reference sequence). This CDR3 is 15 amino acids long. General study points: The study's VDJdb matching favored anti-spike CD8 responses and missed private and CD4 specificities.

Unique molecular identifiers (one per individual cDNA molecule) were attached. TCRdb recomputed calls from the 5' RACE reads with MiXCR, one row per CDR3 protein. The sample records fewer than 30,000 distinct CDR3 sequences, around 4.2% being singletons. The receptor comes from an adult who was a healthcare worker with PCR-confirmed SARS-CoV-2 infection or an uninfected control (not recorded which). The J gene is TRBJ1-5, the V gene TRBV15; D remains ambiguous. Sample: whole blood. The CDR3 here is CATRDGVWSNQPQHF. The CDR3 coding sequence is TGTGCCACCAGGGACGGGGTGTGGAGCAATCAGCCCCAGCATTTT.